The 24 T cell receptor beta chains below come from one sample, sequenced in a study of OX40 agonist ivuxolimab in advanced cancers. Here immunoSEQ multiplex PCR was the method, and the copy in TCRdb shows in-frame clones only, minus some. The data show 55,000 to 65,000 clones, roughly nine tenths seen once. Specimen: CD4+ or CD8+ T cells sorted from blood, collected in a trial of the OX40 agonist ivuxolimab. All receptors come from an adult with an advanced solid tumor such as melanoma, head and neck, liver or kidney cancer.

This chain uses TRBV4-3 with TRBJ2-1; 11 bases fit TRBD2. The length of the CDR3 is 16 residues. Germline V gene lookup returns CDR1 LGHNA and CDR2 YSLEER. V was pared by 3 bases and J by 6 bases, with 7 bases of the junction left unmatched. DNA of the CDR3: TGCGCCAGCAGCCAGCAACTAGCGGGAGTTTTCAATGAGCAGTTCTTC. Translating it yields CASSQQLAGVFNEQFF.

The chain couples TRBV10-2 to TRBJ1-2, with 7 nucleotides matching TRBD1. Germline V gene lookup returns CDR1 WSHSY and CDR2 SAAADI. The V segment lost 5 bases and the J segment 5 bases; nucleotides outside the gene matches: 2. The CDR3 has 12 amino acids. CDR3 bases: TGCGCCAGCAGTAACAGGGGATATGGCTACACCTTC. The encoded protein is CASSNRGYGYTF.

The chain recombines TRBV9 with TRBJ1-1; D unclear. Trimming shortened V by 0 bases and J by 4 bases, and 7 bases separated the two germline ends. The V gene's germline CDR1 is SGDLS and CDR2 YYNGEE. The CDR3 has 13 amino acids. The CDR3 loop is CASSVDPSTEAFF. CDR3 DNA sequence: TGTGCCAGCAGCGTAGATCCATCCACTGAAGCTTTCTTT.

The J gene is TRBJ2-2, the V gene TRBV7-2; no reliable D call. The germline V gene encodes CDR1 SGHTA and CDR2 FQGNSA. Trimming cost V 4 bases and J 6 bases, with 18 bases left between them. This CDR3 region has 16 residues. CDR3 coding DNA: TGTGCCAGCAGCTCCTCTTCCCGACGGCACCCCGGGGAGCTGTTTTTT. Residues: CASSSSSRRHPGELFF. Supplemented by reference TRBV7-2 and TRBJ2-2, the full variable domain reads GAGVSQSPSNKVTEKGKDVELRCDPISGHTALYWYRQSLGQGLEFLIYFQGNSAPDKSGLPSDRFSAERTGGSVSTLTIQRTQQEDSAVYLCASSSSSRRHPGELFFGEGSRLTVL.

The V gene is TRBV11-2, the J gene TRBJ2-1; D is uncertain. The CDR3 is 15 residues long. The V gene's germline CDR1 is SGHAT and CDR2 FQNNGV. Between the trimmed V and J ends, which lost 5 bases and 0 bases, there was a span of 11 bases. CDR3 sequence: CASSPYSSSYNEQFF. The CDR3 DNA reads as TGTGCCAGCAGCCCGTACTCGAGCTCCTACAATGAGCAGTTCTTC.

The chain combines TRBV28 with TRBJ2-5; 7 positions match TRBD1. The J call may be incorrect, as the DNA end agrees better with TRBJ2-7. The germline CDR1 and CDR2 sequences are MDHEN and SYDVKM. CDR3 size: 14 residues. CDR3 DNA sequence: TGTGCCAGCATCGCACAGGGGTCAACCTACGAGCAGTACTTC. Amino acids: CASIAQGSTYEQYF.

This rearrangement joins TRBV18 to TRBJ1-3; 9 nucleotides match TRBD1. V lost 3 bases to trimming and J lost 3 bases; unmatched junction nucleotides: 3. The CDR3 has 15 amino acids. The V gene's germline CDR1 is KGHSH and CDR2 LQKENI. The CDR3 bases are TGTGCCAGCTCACCGGGGACAGGGAGTGGAAACACCATATATTTT. Its protein is CASSPGTGSGNTIYF. Combining the CDR3 with reference TRBV18 and TRBJ1-3 gives the whole variable domain NAGVMQNPRHLVRRRGQEARLRCSPMKGHSHVYWYRQLPEEGLKFMVYLQKENIIDESGMPKERFSAEFPKEGPSILRIQQVVRGDSAAYFCASSPGTGSGNTIYFGEGSWLTVV.

The chain uses TRBV5-1 and TRBJ2-2; no firm D call. Germline lookup yields CDR1 SGHRS and CDR2 YFSETQ. The CDR3 is 15 amino acids. Trimming pared 0 bases from V and 5 bases from J, leaving 11 bases between. CDR3 DNA: TGCGCCAGCAGCTTGGATACTGGGTCAACCGGGGAGCTGTTTTTT. Protein: CASSLDTGSTGELFF.

This sequence joins TRBV27 and TRBJ2-1; weak D call: TRBD2 (6 bases). This CDR3 has 21 amino acids. The germline V gene has CDR1 MNHEY and CDR2 SMNVEV (reference sequence). The V end lost 3 bases, the J end lost 8 bases, and 35 bases lay between the germline ends. The CDR3 loop is CASSFYRGLVPGGRSRDEQFF. CDR3 coding DNA: TGTGCCAGCAGTTTCTACCGAGGCCTAGTCCCTGGTGGGAGGAGTCGGGATGAGCAGTTCTTC.

This sequence joins TRBV7-9 and TRBJ2-1; possible D gene TRBD2, 6 bases. CDR3 size: 16 residues. Germline-derived CDR1 and CDR2 are SEHNR and FQNEAQ (reference sequence). The V gene lost 5 bases and the J gene lost 2 bases, with 16 bases spanning the gap. CDR3 residues: CASSQTGTHAYNEQFF. For the CDR3, the DNA is TGTGCCAGCAGCCAGACCGGGACTCATGCCTACAATGAGCAGTTCTTC.

This chain links TRBV5-4 with TRBJ2-3, with 11 bases fitting TRBD2. The V and J ends lost 3 bases and 6 bases, in that order; junction bases with no gene match: 6. Germline V gene data show CDR1 as SGHNT and CDR2 as YYREEE (reference sequence). The CDR3 runs to 15 residues. Written as DNA, the CDR3 is TGTGCCAGCAGCTCCACTAGCGGGAGAGGTGATACGCAGTATTTT. Translation gives CASSSTSGRGDTQYF.

This sequence joins TRBV7-9 and TRBJ2-1; TRBD2 is a possible D gene (6 bases). CDR3 size: 15 residues. Germline V gene sequence: CDR1 SEHNR, CDR2 FQNEAQ (reference sequence). V lost 3 bases to trimming and J lost 4 bases, with 13 bases between them. The CDR3 loop reads CASSLIRGIYNEQFF. The CDR3 nucleotides are TGTGCCAGCAGCTTGATTCGGGGGATATACAATGAGCAGTTCTTC.

The rearrangement uses TRBV5-1 and TRBJ2-2; a weak D match, TRBD2 (6 bases). Trimming took 1 base from V and 1 from J, leaving 8 bases between them. Germline CDR1 is SGHRS and CDR2 is YFSETQ. CDR3 length equals 15 residues. Written as DNA, the CDR3 is TGCGCCAGCAGCTTGTCGGGGGTGAACACCGGGGAGCTGTTTTTT. Translation gives CASSLSGVNTGELFF.

The CDR3 DNA reads TGTGCCAGCATGGCAGCCGCTAACTATGGCTACACCTTC. Translation gives CASMAAANYGYTF. The chain is built from TRBV10-3 and TRBJ1-2; unclear D gene. Germline V gene sequence: CDR1 ENHRY, CDR2 SYGVKD. The CDR3 covers 13 residues. Deletions cut 10 bases from V and 0 bases from J, with 12 bases between.

This rearrangement joins TRBV7-3 to TRBJ2-3, with 10 bases that match TRBD2. CDR1 and CDR2 (germline): SGHTA, FQGTGA. The CDR3 totals 14 residues. Trimming took 4 bases from V and 6 from J; bases not matched to a gene: 4. CDR3 loop: CASSSSGRADTQYF. The CDR3 nucleotides read TGTGCCAGCAGCTCTAGCGGGAGAGCGGATACGCAGTATTTT.

V is TRBV9 and J is TRBJ2-1; 15 bases are a match to TRBD2. V was clipped by 4 bases and J by 2 bases; unmatched bases: 7. This CDR3 contains 18 residues. In germline, CDR1 is SGDLS, CDR2 YYNGEE. CDR3 nucleotide sequence: TGTGCCAGCAGCACCCGGACTAGCGGGAGGGCCCCCTACAATGAGCAGTTCTTC. Residues: CASSTRTSGRAPYNEQFF. Variable domain in full (rest from reference TRBV9 and TRBJ2-1): DSGVTQTPKHLITATGQRVTLRCSPRSGDLSVYWYQQSLDQGLQFLIQYYNGEERAKGNILERFSAQQFPDLHSELNLSSLELGDSALYFCASSTRTSGRAPYNEQFFGPGTRLTVL.

This clone has just one count. The chain has TRBV28 and TRBJ2-3, with a possible D match to TRBD2 (5 bases). Trimming took off 6 bases at V and 2 bases at J, with 12 bases between the two ends. CDR1 and CDR2 (germline): MDHEN, SYDVKM. CDR3 size: 14 residues. CDR3 in DNA: TGTGCCAGCAGCCGAGGGCGATACACAGATACGCAGTATTTT. Translated, it gives CASSRGRYTDTQYF.

This rearrangement joins TRBV7-2 to TRBJ2-7; no clear D. V was shortened by 0 bases and J by 3 bases, with 9 bases between the two germline ends. Germline CDR1 and CDR2: SGHTA and FQGNSA. The CDR3 sequence is 14 residues long. CDR3 nucleotides: TGTGCCAGCAGCTTAGCCCAAACGGGCTACGAGCAGTACTTC. Translated: CASSLAQTGYEQYF.

The V gene is TRBV6-4, the J gene TRBJ2-3; D is uncertain. Trimming left V 2 bases short and J 5 bases short, with 8 bases between. CDR3 length equals 13 residues. Germline lookup yields CDR1 MRHNA and CDR2 SNTAGT. The CDR3 loop reads CASSDPPGDTQYF. The CDR3 DNA reads as TGTGCCAGCAGTGACCCTCCTGGAGATACGCAGTATTTT.

The rearrangement uses TRBV7-2 and TRBJ2-5, with D possibly being TRBD1 or TRBD2 (6 bases each). Germline V CDR1 and CDR2: SGHTA, FQGNSA. Between the trimmed V and J ends, which lost 1 base and 5 bases, there was a span of 23 bases. The CDR3 loop spans 18 amino acids. The CDR3 DNA sequence: TGTGCCAGCAGCTTAGTAGGGGGAGGACAAGGGCGGCGGGAGACCCAGTACTTC. Encoded protein: CASSLVGGGQGRRETQYF.

The gene calls are TRBV7-2 and TRBJ2-7; D is undetermined. The CDR3 contains 13 residues. Trimming removed 4 bases from V and 3 bases from J, with 10 bases in between. The germline CDR1 and CDR2 sequences are SGHTA and FQGNSA. In DNA, the CDR3 is TGTGCCAGCAGCTCGATGGTTAGCTACGAGCAGTACTTC. As protein: CASSSMVSYEQYF. The full variable domain, completed using reference TRBV7-2 and TRBJ2-7, is GAGVSQSPSNKVTEKGKDVELRCDPISGHTALYWYRQSLGQGLEFLIYFQGNSAPDKSGLPSDRFSAERTGGSVSTLTIQRTQQEDSAVYLCASSSMVSYEQYFGPGTRLTVT.

This chain uses TRBV7-2 with TRBJ1-1, with D possibly TRBD1 on 6 matching bases. Germline V CDR1 and CDR2: SGHTA, FQGNSA. The CDR3 contains 14 residues. V dropped 5 bases and J dropped 13 bases, with 23 bases sitting between them. CDR3 nucleotides: TGTGCCAGCAGCACCCCAAGAGAGGGGGTCCCTTATTTCTTT. The encoded protein is CASSTPREGVPYFF. Using reference TRBV7-2 and TRBJ1-1 for the parts outside the CDR3, the full variable domain is GAGVSQSPSNKVTEKGKDVELRCDPISGHTALYWYRQSLGQGLEFLIYFQGNSAPDKSGLPSDRFSAERTGGSVSTLTIQRTQQEDSAVYLCASSTPREGVPYFFGQGTRLTVV.

The J gene is TRBJ1-4, the V gene TRBV7-2; D is unclear. The CDR3 is 14 residues long. The V end was cut by 0 bases, the J end by 9 bases, with 11 bases between. Looked up from germline, CDR1 is SGHTA and CDR2 is FQGNSA. The CDR3 sequence: CASSLAVIPKKLFF. The CDR3 region has the DNA TGTGCCAGCAGCTTAGCGGTAATCCCTAAAAAACTGTTTTTT.

The chain uses TRBV4-3 and TRBJ1-1, with a weak D call TRBD1 (5 bases). In germline, CDR1 is LGHNA, CDR2 YSLEER. The ends were cut back, 4 bases at V and 2 bases at J, with 17 bases in the middle. The CDR3 runs to 16 residues. The CDR3 is CASSRKSWGDNTEAFF. CDR3 DNA sequence: TGCGCCAGCAGCCGAAAGAGTTGGGGGGACAACACTGAAGCTTTCTTT.